These T cell receptor beta chains were read from a single sample in a study of blood T cell repertoires in COVID-19. Some clones are missing from TCRdb's copy, which holds only in-frame ones; the method was immunoSEQ multiplex PCR. The profile shows approximately 190,000 clones, roughly 80% of them singletons. Sequencing input: peripheral blood. All receptors derive from a woman aged 55-69 years with COVID-19, enrolled during active disease. Each CDR3 is given with its conserved first and last residue. D genes are given only for firm matches. Clone size is shown for a subset of rows, as once, few, many or a class of expanded clone.

CDR3aa: CASSYPEKETQYF; CDR3nt: TGTGCCAGCAGTTACCCCGAGAAGGAGACCCAGTACTTC; abundance: NA; j_gene: TRBJ2-5; v_gene: TRBV6-2/TRBV6-3; d_gene: NA
CDR3aa: CASSPPGIATEAFF; CDR3nt: TGTGCCAGCAGTCCCCCGGGGATTGCTACTGAAGCTTTCTTT; abundance: NA; j_gene: TRBJ1-1; v_gene: TRBV7-9; d_gene: NA
CDR3aa: CASSSVGAPLYEQYF; CDR3nt: TGTGCCAGCAGTTCCGTAGGGGCCCCCCTATACGAGCAGTACTTC; abundance: NA; j_gene: TRBJ2-7; v_gene: TRBV27; d_gene: NA
CDR3aa: CASSEAGAATQYF; CDR3nt: TGCGCCAGCAGTGAGGCAGGGGCGGCGACCCAGTACTTC; abundance: NA; j_gene: TRBJ2-5; v_gene: TRBV10-2; d_gene: NA
CDR3aa: CASSLGTLYSNQPQHF; CDR3nt: TGTGCCAGCTCCCTCGGGACACTTTATAGCAATCAGCCCCAGCATTTT; abundance: NA; j_gene: TRBJ1-5; v_gene: TRBV28; d_gene: NA
CDR3aa: CASSFELAGNNEQFF; CDR3nt: TGTGCTAGCAGCTTTGAACTAGCGGGCAACAATGAGCAGTTCTTC; abundance: NA; j_gene: TRBJ2-1; v_gene: TRBV7-7; d_gene: TRBD2
CDR3aa: CASSDSPGNTIYF; CDR3nt: TGTGCCAGTTCTGACAGCCCTGGAAACACCATATATTTT; abundance: once; j_gene: TRBJ1-3; v_gene: TRBV19; d_gene: NA
CDR3aa: CASSGSGQGDEKLFF; CDR3nt: TGTGCCAGCAGTGGGTCGGGACAGGGTGATGAAAAACTGTTTTTT; abundance: few; j_gene: TRBJ1-4; v_gene: TRBV28; d_gene: TRBD1
CDR3aa: CASSQDRRGRMNTEAFF; CDR3nt: TGTGCCAGCAGCCAAGATCGGAGGGGGCGGATGAACACTGAAGCTTTCTTT; abundance: few; j_gene: TRBJ1-1; v_gene: TRBV3-1/TRBV3-2; d_gene: TRBD1
CDR3aa: CASSKRKREGNQPQHF; CDR3nt: TGTGCCAGCAGCAAAAGGAAAAGGGAGGGCAATCAGCCCCAGCATTTT; abundance: NA; j_gene: TRBJ1-5; v_gene: TRBV21-1; d_gene: NA
CDR3aa: CASSEAPQREGYNEQFF; CDR3nt: TGTGCCAGCAGCGAGGCTCCCCAGCGGGAGGGTTACAATGAGCAGTTCTTC; abundance: few; j_gene: TRBJ2-1; v_gene: TRBV9; d_gene: TRBD2
CDR3aa: CASSPRQDSNTEAFF; CDR3nt: TGTGCCAGCTCACCGAGACAGGACAGCAACACTGAAGCTTTCTTT; abundance: once; j_gene: TRBJ1-1; v_gene: TRBV18; d_gene: NA